The 27 T cell receptor beta chains reported below all come from one sample, sequenced in a study of cytomegalovirus exposure and HLA in healthy donors (dated by TCRdb to 2016 to 2017). Libraries came from the immunoSEQ multiplex PCR assay. TCRdb carries this immuneACCESS record with in-frame sequences only. Its versions omit some clonotypes, under half of them owing to an unresolved V gene in the studies checked, with the rest unexplained. In all, the sample holds about 130,000 clones, and 80% to 90% of those were seen once. The ten largest clones take up 0.95% to 1.5% of the sample. The sequenced material came from PBMCs. Every receptor here comes from a woman aged 18-29 years in good health and CMV-seronegative.

V gene TRBV7-9 combines with J gene TRBJ1-1, with D possibly matching TRBD1 (5 bases). The germline CDR1 and CDR2 sequences are SEHNR and FQNEAQ (reference sequence). V gave up 8 bases and J gave up 6 bases, with 7 bases separating them. The CDR3 consists of 10 residues. In nucleotides, the CDR3 is TGTGCCAGCGTCAGGGCTGAAGCTTTCTTT. Translating gives CASVRAEAFF.

The chain couples TRBV6-1 to TRBJ1-3, with D possibly TRBD1 on 5 matching bases. Germline V gene data show CDR1 as MNHNS and CDR2 as SASEGT. With 2 bases removed from V and 0 bases from J, the gap between germline ends came to 14 bases. CDR3 length: 17 amino acids. The CDR3 DNA is TGTGCCAGCAGTGAAATGGTAGGGGCGTTCTCTGGAAACACCATATATTTT. Its protein is CASSEMVGAFSGNTIYF.

The chain is built from TRBV6-1 and TRBJ2-2, with 11 bases identical to TRBD1. Germline V lookup: CDR1 MNHNS, CDR2 SASEGT. This CDR3 contains 18 residues. Germline trimming cut 4 bases from V and 7 bases from J; bases unmatched to any gene: 14. The DNA of the CDR3 is TGTGCCAGCAGTGGCCCTGCCGGGACAGGGGGGTTAGGCGGGGAGCTGTTTTTT. Translation gives CASSGPAGTGGLGGELFF.

This rearrangement joins TRBV4-1 to TRBJ1-5; TRBD1 matches at 10 bases. This CDR3 is built from 15 residues. Germline CDR1 reads MGHRA; CDR2 reads YSYEKL. Trimming at V came to 2 bases and at J to 7 bases, leaving 5 bases not matched to a gene. CDR3 in DNA: TGCGCCAGCAGCCAATCCGGGACAGGGGTGCAGCCCCAGCATTTT. This gives the protein CASSQSGTGVQPQHF.

The chain links TRBV7-9 to TRBJ1-1; the D is unclear. This CDR3 spans 13 amino acids. Germline-derived CDR1 and CDR2 are SEHNR and FQNEAQ (reference sequence). Trimming took 1 base from V and 1 from J, leaving 4 bases between them. For the CDR3, the DNA is TGTGCCAGCAGCTTAGATCAGAACACTGAAGCTTTCTTT. As protein: CASSLDQNTEAFF.

The V call is TRBV28, the J call TRBJ1-3, with D unclear. Germline V gives CDR1 MDHEN, CDR2 SYDVKM. The ends were cut back, 5 bases at V and 0 bases at J, with 8 bases in the middle. The CDR3 contains 14 residues. CDR3 protein: CASSPTSSGNTIYF. The CDR3 DNA reads as TGTGCCAGCAGTCCGACAAGCTCTGGAAACACCATATATTTT.

This sequence joins TRBV7-6 and TRBJ2-3, with D unclear. The CDR3 is 14 residues long. Trimming pared 1 base from V and 2 bases from J, leaving 7 bases between. Germline lookup yields CDR1 SGHVS and CDR2 FNYEAQ. CDR3 loop: CASSLGRSTDTQYF. The CDR3, as DNA: TGTGCCAGCAGCTTAGGGCGGTCCACAGATACGCAGTATTTT.

In DNA form, the CDR3 reads TGTGCCAGCAGCCCTAGCGGGGGAGAAGAGGAGACCCAGTACTTC. It encodes CASSPSGGEEETQYF. This chain connects TRBV6-6 to TRBJ2-5, with 10 bases fitting TRBD2. Germline trimming cut 6 bases from V and 5 bases from J; bases unmatched to any gene: 9. The CDR3 spans 15 residues. CDR1 is MNHNY and CDR2 is SVGAGI in the germline V gene (reference sequence).

With respect to this clone: The sample holds other DNA sequences that translate to the same CDR3. The genes are TRBV4-1 and TRBJ2-5; possible D gene TRBD1, 5 bases. This CDR3 spans 14 amino acids. Deletions cut 1 base from V and 4 bases from J, with 10 bases between. Germline V lookup: CDR1 MGHRA, CDR2 YSYEKL. The CDR3 loop is CASSQVGRGETQYF. In DNA, the CDR3 is TGCGCCAGCAGCCAAGTCGGTAGGGGAGAGACCCAGTACTTC.

This clone was counted once. The chain employs TRBV4-1 and TRBJ2-7, with 8 positions matching TRBD2. Trimming removed 2 bases from V and 4 bases from J; junction bases left unmatched: 13. The CDR3 totals 17 residues. Per germline, CDR1 MGHRA and CDR2 YSYEKL. The CDR3 DNA is TGCGCCAGCAGCCAATACCCCACGGGACTAGGTGGTTACGAGCAGTACTTC. This sequence encodes CASSQYPTGLGGYEQYF.

This chain links TRBV18 with TRBJ2-1; 10 bases line up with TRBD2. Germline loops: CDR1 KGHSH, CDR2 LQKENI. The ends lost 4 bases at V and 4 bases at J; junction bases unmatched: 4. This CDR3 region has 15 residues. CDR3 in DNA: TGTGCCAGCTCACAACGGGGACTAGCGTACAATGAGCAGTTCTTC. Its translation: CASSQRGLAYNEQFF.

V is TRBV18 and J is TRBJ1-3, with TRBD1 matching over 8 bases. The V gene's germline CDR1 is KGHSH and CDR2 LQKENI. V lost 6 bases and J lost 0; bases outside the gene matches: 7. The CDR3 loop spans 16 amino acids. The CDR3 bases are TGTGCCAGCTCGGAAACGACAGGGGCCTCTGGAAACACCATATATTTT. This codes for CASSETTGASGNTIYF.

V usage is TRBV10-3 and J usage is TRBJ1-3; 7 bases fit TRBD1. The length of the CDR3 is 16 residues. V dropped 6 bases and J dropped 0; count of bases not matched to a gene: 8. Germline values: CDR1 ENHRY, CDR2 SYGVKD. In DNA form, the CDR3 reads TGTGCCATCAGCAGACAGGGCAGATACTCTGGAAACACCATATATTTT. Residues: CAISRQGRYSGNTIYF.

V and J are TRBV28 and TRBJ2-1, with 10 bases identical to TRBD1. Trimming cost V 8 bases and J 9 bases; bases outside gene matches: 7. CDR1 and CDR2 from the germline V gene are MDHEN and SYDVKM. This CDR3 has 13 residues. CDR3 sequence: CASGGQGTPEQFF. CDR3 coding DNA: TGTGCCAGCGGGGGACAGGGGACTCCTGAGCAGTTCTTC. Full variable domain (missing parts from reference TRBV28 and TRBJ2-1): DVKVTQSSRYLVKRTGEKVFLECVQDMDHENMFWYRQDPGLGLRLIYFSYDVKMKEKGDIPEGYSVSREKKERFSLILESASTNQTSMYLCASGGQGTPEQFFGPGTRLTVL.

The chain couples TRBV27 to TRBJ1-2; D unresolved. V was clipped by 8 bases and J by 5 bases, with 15 bases between them. CDR1 is MNHEY, CDR2 SMNVEV, per germline (reference sequence). The CDR3 is made up of 13 amino acids. Here the CDR3 reads CASGADPRYGYTF. The DNA of the CDR3 is TGTGCCAGCGGAGCGGACCCTAGGTATGGCTACACCTTC.

The chain uses TRBV7-2 and TRBJ1-2; 8 nucleotides match TRBD1. CDR1 and CDR2 from the germline V gene are SGHTA and FQGNSA. There are 13 residues in the CDR3. V shed 5 bases, J shed 4 bases, and the junction held 3 bases outside the gene matches. The DNA for the CDR3 is TGTGCCAGCAGCCGAGACAGGGGCTATGGCTACACCTTC. Its translation is CASSRDRGYGYTF.

This clone was observed once. The chain recombines TRBV28 with TRBJ1-4; 7 bases line up with TRBD1. The CDR3 length is 16 residues. V gave up 6 bases and J gave up 0 bases; unmatched junction bases: 7. Germline loops: CDR1 MDHEN, CDR2 SYDVKM. The CDR3 is CASSRRQGATNEKLFF. As DNA, the CDR3 is TGTGCCAGCAGCAGAAGGCAGGGGGCAACTAATGAAAAACTGTTTTTT. Supplemented by reference TRBV28 and TRBJ1-4, the full variable domain reads DVKVTQSSRYLVKRTGEKVFLECVQDMDHENMFWYRQDPGLGLRLIYFSYDVKMKEKGDIPEGYSVSREKKERFSLILESASTNQTSMYLCASSRRQGATNEKLFFGSGTQLSVL.

The chain joins TRBV5-1 to TRBJ2-2; TRBD2 agrees at 16 bases. V dropped 3 bases and J dropped 6; count of bases not matched to a gene: 5. This CDR3 has 17 residues. Looked up from germline, CDR1 is SGHRS and CDR2 is YFSETQ. For the CDR3, the DNA is TGCGCCAGCAGCTCCCCGGGACTAGCGGGGGGGCCCGGGGAGCTGTTTTTT. Protein sequence: CASSSPGLAGGPGELFF.

The genes are TRBV6-5 and TRBJ1-2; unclear D gene. V was pared by 2 bases and J by 5 bases, with 9 bases between. This CDR3 has 13 amino acids. CDR1 is MNHEY and CDR2 is SVGAGI in the germline V gene. CDR3 sequence reads: CASSYPPDYGYTF. CDR3 DNA: TGTGCCAGCAGTTACCCGCCAGATTATGGCTACACCTTC.

This clone was seen once. The rearrangement joins TRBV7-2 to TRBJ2-2, with 9 bases aligning to TRBD1. The CDR3 is 13 amino acids. The germline CDR1 and CDR2 sequences are SGHTA and FQGNSA. After removal of 5 bases from V and 13 bases from J, the junction contained 8 bases not matched to a gene. The CDR3 spells CASSPQRDRVLFF. CDR3 sequence (DNA): TGTGCCAGCAGCCCGCAGAGGGACAGGGTGCTGTTTTTT.

Here the CDR3 reads CASSFRDRDYGYTF. The CDR3 region has the DNA TGTGCCAGTAGTTTCCGGGACAGGGACTATGGCTACACCTTC. The chain uses TRBV19 and TRBJ1-2; TRBD1 aligns across 9 bases. CDR1 and CDR2 (germline): LNHDA, SQIVND (reference sequence). The junction had 4 bases not matched to a gene; V was cut back by 5 bases and J by 3 bases. The length of the CDR3 is 14 residues. The full variable domain, with the rest looked up from reference TRBV19 and TRBJ1-2, is DGGITQSPKYLFRKEGQNVTLSCEQNLNHDAMYWYRQDPGQGLRLIYYSQIVNDFQKGDIAEGYSVSREKKESFPLTVTSAQKNPTAFYLCASSFRDRDYGYTFGSGTRLTVV.

This chain connects TRBV10-1 to TRBJ1-4, with D possibly TRBD1 on 6 matching bases. CDR1 and CDR2 from the germline V gene are WNHNN and SYGVQD (reference sequence). Trimming left V 3 bases short and J 3 bases short, with 14 bases between. CDR3 length: 16 amino acids. The CDR3 reads CASSDNRENANEKLFF. In DNA, the CDR3 is TGCGCCAGCAGTGACAACAGGGAGAACGCTAATGAAAAACTGTTTTTT.

DNA of the CDR3: TGCGCCAGCAGCCAAGAGACAGGTCGCTATGGCTACACCTTC. Protein: CASSQETGRYGYTF. This chain links TRBV4-1 with TRBJ1-2; TRBD1 might be the D (6 bases). The germline V gene encodes CDR1 MGHRA and CDR2 YSYEKL. V lost 0 bases, J lost 4 bases, and 9 bases lay in between. The CDR3 has 14 residues.

V usage is TRBV7-2 and J usage is TRBJ2-3, with D uncertain. V lost 4 bases and J lost 2, with 16 bases in between. This CDR3 is 16 amino acids long. CDR1 is SGHTA and CDR2 is FQGNSA in the germline V gene. Here the CDR3 reads CASSSPPRRITDTQYF. The CDR3 DNA sequence: TGTGCCAGCAGCTCGCCCCCAAGGAGAATCACAGATACGCAGTATTTT. Full variable domain (missing parts from reference TRBV7-2 and TRBJ2-3): GAGVSQSPSNKVTEKGKDVELRCDPISGHTALYWYRQSLGQGLEFLIYFQGNSAPDKSGLPSDRFSAERTGGSVSTLTIQRTQQEDSAVYLCASSSPPRRITDTQYFGPGTRLTVL.

The chain uses TRBV4-1 and TRBJ2-1; TRBD2 matches 11 bases. The CDR3 spans 15 residues. Germline CDR1 reads MGHRA; CDR2 reads YSYEKL. With 1 base clipped from V and 5 bases from J, the junction kept 1 base outside the gene matches. CDR3 sequence reads: CASSQGLAGNNEQFF. The DNA of the CDR3 is TGCGCCAGCAGCCAAGGACTAGCGGGGAACAATGAGCAGTTCTTC.

V gene TRBV25-1 combines with J gene TRBJ1-6; D perhaps matches TRBD1 (6 bases). This CDR3 contains 13 residues. The V end lost 5 bases, the J end lost 10 bases, and 12 bases lay between the germline ends. Looked up from germline, CDR1 is MGHDK and CDR2 is SYGVNS. CDR3 DNA: TGTGCCAGCAGTAACAGGGAGAGCTCACCCCTCCACTTT. Translation: CASSNRESSPLHF.

Only one count was recorded for this clone. This rearrangement joins TRBV7-6 to TRBJ2-5; 9 bases agree with TRBD2. Per the germline V gene, CDR1 is SGHVS and CDR2 is FNYEAQ. The CDR3 covers 18 residues. Unmatched junction bases numbered 21, after V lost 7 bases and J lost 6 bases. The CDR3 DNA reads TGTGCCAGCACAACATCCTGGTGTAAAAGCGGGGGGTTGAAGACCCAGTACTTC. It encodes CASTTSWCKSGGLKTQYF.